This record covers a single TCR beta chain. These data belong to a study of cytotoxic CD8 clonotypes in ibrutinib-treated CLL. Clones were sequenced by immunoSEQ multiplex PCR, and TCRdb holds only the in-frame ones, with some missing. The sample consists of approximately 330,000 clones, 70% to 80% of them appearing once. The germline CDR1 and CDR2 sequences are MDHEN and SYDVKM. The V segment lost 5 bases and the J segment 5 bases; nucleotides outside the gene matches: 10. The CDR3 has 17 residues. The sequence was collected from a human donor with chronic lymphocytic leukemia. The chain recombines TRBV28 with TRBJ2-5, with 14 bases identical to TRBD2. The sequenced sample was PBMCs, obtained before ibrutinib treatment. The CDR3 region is CASSLKTSGRARETQYF. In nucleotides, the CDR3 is TGTGCCAGCAGTCTCAAGACTAGCGGGAGGGCCCGGGAGACCCAGTACTTC.